The entry below describes one TCR beta chain. The protocol was immunoSEQ multiplex PCR, while the TCRdb copy is restricted to in-frame clones and leaves out a portion. This sample carries 45,000 or so clones, under 85% of them seen once, and the ten largest clones take 30% to 35%. The sample belongs to a study of blood T cell repertoires in COVID-19. About the study: The United States, Italy and Spain provided the acute and convalescent COVID-19 samples. Sample material is recorded as cDNA or gDNA derived from T cells, B-cell-depleted T cells, or PBMCs.

The CDR3 is made up of 14 amino acids. Per germline, CDR1 MDHEN and CDR2 SYDVKM. V shed 6 bases, J shed 4 bases, and the junction held 4 bases outside the gene matches. This TCR derives from an elderly woman with acute or convalescent COVID-19. This chain links TRBV28 with TRBJ1-3; 9 nucleotides line up with TRBD1. Input material: peripheral blood. CDR3: CASRSGQGGNTIYF. The DNA for the CDR3 is TGTGCCAGCAGATCCGGACAGGGGGGAAACACCATATATTTT.